This TCR beta chain was identified in a study of long-term antiretroviral therapy in people with HIV. This was the immunoSEQ v3.0 assay at survey level. Sequencing was directed toward about 35,000-55,000 T-cell genomes in each sample. Assay used: immunoSEQ multiplex PCR; TCRdb lists only in-frame clones, some missing. The repertoire holds around 21,000 clones, with less than 85% as singletons. DNA was extracted from around 0.96-9.9 million thawed cryopreserved PBMC. CDR3 size: 13 residues. Trimming removed 1 base at V and 5 bases at J, with 9 bases between. Germline CDR1 and CDR2: SEHNR and FQNEAQ (reference sequence).

This receptor was taken from a man aged 45 to 65 with HIV. The sample was unsorted PBMCs, taken at the start of antiretroviral therapy. This chain uses TRBV7-9 with TRBJ2-7, with a weak D call TRBD2 (5 bases). In DNA, the CDR3 is TGTGCCAGCAGCTTAGTGGGAGCCCACGAGCAGTACTTC. Its protein product is CASSLVGAHEQYF.